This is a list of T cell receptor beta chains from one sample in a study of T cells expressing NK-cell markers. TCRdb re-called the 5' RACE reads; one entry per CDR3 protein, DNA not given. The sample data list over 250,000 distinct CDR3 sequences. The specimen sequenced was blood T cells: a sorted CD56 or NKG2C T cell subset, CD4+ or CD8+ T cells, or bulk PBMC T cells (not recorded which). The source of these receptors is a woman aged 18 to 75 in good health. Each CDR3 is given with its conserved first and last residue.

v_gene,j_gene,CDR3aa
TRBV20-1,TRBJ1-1,CSARAGQANTEAFF
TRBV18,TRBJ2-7,CASSPTSGTTYEQYF
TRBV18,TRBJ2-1,CASSPWDYEHNEQFF
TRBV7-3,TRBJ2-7,CASSLNSGVRSYEQYF
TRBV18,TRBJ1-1,CASSPLDTNTEAFF
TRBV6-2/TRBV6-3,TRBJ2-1,CASSRLAVTNEQFF
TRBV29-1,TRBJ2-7,CSVALGGSSYEQYF
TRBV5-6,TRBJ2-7,CASSWGGLAPSYEQYF
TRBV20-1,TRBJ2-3,CSARSGSGTDTQYF
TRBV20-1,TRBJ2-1,CSARSGLAHEQFF
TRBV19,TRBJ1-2,CASISGRANYGYTF
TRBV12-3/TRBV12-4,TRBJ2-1,CASSPLMGEQFF
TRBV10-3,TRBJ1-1,CAISESWGQAFF
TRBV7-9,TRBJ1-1,CASSPGRLPREAFF
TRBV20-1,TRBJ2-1,CSALTTSGLAAYNEQFF
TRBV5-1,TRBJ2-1,CASSLVPGSHNEQFF
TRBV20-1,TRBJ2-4,CSARDWAGLVGAKNIQYF
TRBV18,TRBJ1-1,CASSDSMNTEAFF
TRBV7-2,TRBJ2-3,CASSSQPFSNTDTQYF
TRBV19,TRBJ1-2,CASTPTGTYGYTF
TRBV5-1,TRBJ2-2,CASSLTSGSTGELFF
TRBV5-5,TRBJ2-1,CASSLVGASYNEQFF
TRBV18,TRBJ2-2,CASSPVHPANTGELFF
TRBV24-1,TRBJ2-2,CATGGTGPNTGELFF
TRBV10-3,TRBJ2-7,CAIRGRTESYEQYF
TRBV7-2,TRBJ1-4,CASSLSLGRGNEKLFF
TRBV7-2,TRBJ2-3,CASSPEIPDTQYF
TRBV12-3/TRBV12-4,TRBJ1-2,CASSLNRANYGYTF
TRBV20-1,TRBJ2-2,CSAPDRGAGELFF
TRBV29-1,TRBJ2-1,CSVVERRDEQFF
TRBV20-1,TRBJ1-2,CSARGDYRGSYGYTF
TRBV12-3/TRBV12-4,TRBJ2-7,CASSRRASDSYEQYF
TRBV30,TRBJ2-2,CACSLAGGSGELFF
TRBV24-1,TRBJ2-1,CATSDGPSSYNEQFF
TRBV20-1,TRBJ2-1,CSARAGDKEFF
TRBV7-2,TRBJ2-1,CASSLAGGAGGNNYNEQFF
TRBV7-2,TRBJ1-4,CASSPVSWGNEKLFF
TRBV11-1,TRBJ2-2,CASSLEGQLSTGELFF
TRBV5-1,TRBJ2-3,CASSLSGRGPDTQYF
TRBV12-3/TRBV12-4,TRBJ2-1,CASSLSGGGASNEQFF
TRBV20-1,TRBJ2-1,CSARQGSPYNEQFF